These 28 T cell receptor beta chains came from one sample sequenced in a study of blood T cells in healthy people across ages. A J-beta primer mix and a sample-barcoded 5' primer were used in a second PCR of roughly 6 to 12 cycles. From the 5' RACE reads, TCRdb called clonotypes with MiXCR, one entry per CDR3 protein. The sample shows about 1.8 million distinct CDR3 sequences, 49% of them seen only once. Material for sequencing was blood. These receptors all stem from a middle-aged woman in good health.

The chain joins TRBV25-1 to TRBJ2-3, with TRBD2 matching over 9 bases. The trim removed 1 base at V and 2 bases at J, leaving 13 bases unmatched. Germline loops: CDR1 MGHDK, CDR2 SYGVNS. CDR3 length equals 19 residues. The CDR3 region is CASSELRSGRGGLTDTQYF. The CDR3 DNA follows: TGTGCCAGCAGTGAATTGAGGTCCGGGCGGGGGGGCCTCACAGATACGCAGTATTTT.

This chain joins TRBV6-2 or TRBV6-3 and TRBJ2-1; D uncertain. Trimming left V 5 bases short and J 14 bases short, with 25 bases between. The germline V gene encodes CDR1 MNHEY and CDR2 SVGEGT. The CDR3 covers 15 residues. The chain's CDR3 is CASSVTDVGELSEFF. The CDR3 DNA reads TGTGCCAGCAGTGTAACGGACGTGGGCGAGCTTTCGGAGTTCTTC.

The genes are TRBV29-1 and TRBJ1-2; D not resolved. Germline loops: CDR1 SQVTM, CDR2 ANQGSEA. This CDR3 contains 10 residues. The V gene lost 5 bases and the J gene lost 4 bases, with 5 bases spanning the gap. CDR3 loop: CSVMGYGYTF. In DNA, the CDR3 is TGCAGCGTTATGGGCTATGGCTACACCTTC.

CDR3 in amino acids: CASSTSGGLSDTQYF. CDR3 sequence (DNA): TGTGCCAGTAGCACTAGCGGGGGGCTCTCAGATACGCAGTATTTT. The chain recombines TRBV19 with TRBJ2-3; 12 bases line up with TRBD2. V trimming: 6 bases; J trimming: 4 bases; junction bases outside the gene matches: 5. Germline V gene lookup returns CDR1 LNHDA and CDR2 SQIVND (reference sequence). This CDR3 is 15 amino acids long.

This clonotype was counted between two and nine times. The CDR3 sequence is CASNYRDYEQYF. The CDR3, as DNA: TGTGCCAGCAACTACAGGGACTACGAGCAGTACTTC. V and J are TRBV28 and TRBJ2-7, with D possibly being TRBD1 (6 bases). The CDR3 totals 12 residues. The germline V gene encodes CDR1 MDHEN and CDR2 SYDVKM. Trimming left V 7 bases short and J 3 bases short, with 10 bases between.

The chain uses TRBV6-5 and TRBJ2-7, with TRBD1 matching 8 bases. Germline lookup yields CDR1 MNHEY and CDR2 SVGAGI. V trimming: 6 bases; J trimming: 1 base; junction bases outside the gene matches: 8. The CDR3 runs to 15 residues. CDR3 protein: CASSAGGQASYEQYF. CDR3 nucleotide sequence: TGTGCCAGCAGCGCCGGGGGACAGGCATCCTACGAGCAGTACTTC.

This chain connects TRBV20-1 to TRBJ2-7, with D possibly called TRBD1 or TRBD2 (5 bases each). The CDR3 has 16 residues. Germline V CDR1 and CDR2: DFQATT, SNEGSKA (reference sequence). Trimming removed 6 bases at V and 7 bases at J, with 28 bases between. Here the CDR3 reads CSARGRTGANWDEQYF. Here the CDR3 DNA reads TGCAGTGCAAGGGGCAGGACTGGGGCAAATTGGGATGAGCAGTACTTC.

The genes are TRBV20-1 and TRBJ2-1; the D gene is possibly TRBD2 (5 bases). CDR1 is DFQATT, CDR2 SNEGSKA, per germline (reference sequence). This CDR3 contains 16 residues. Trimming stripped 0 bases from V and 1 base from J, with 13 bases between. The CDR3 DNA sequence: TGCAGTGCTAGAGAGACGGGGAAATCATCCTACAATGAGCAGTTCTTC. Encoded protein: CSARETGKSSYNEQFF.

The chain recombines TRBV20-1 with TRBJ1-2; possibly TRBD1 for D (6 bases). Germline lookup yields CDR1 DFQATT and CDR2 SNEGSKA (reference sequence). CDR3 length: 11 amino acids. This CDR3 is CSAKDSHGYTF. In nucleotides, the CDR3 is TGCAGCGCGAAGGACAGCCATGGCTACACCTTC.

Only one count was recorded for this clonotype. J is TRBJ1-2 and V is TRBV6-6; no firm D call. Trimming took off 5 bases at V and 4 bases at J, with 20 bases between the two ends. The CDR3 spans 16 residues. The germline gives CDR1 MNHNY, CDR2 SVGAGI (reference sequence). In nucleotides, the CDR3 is TGTGCCAGCAGTACAACCGGGCCTAAGGACGGCTATGGCTACACCTTC. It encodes CASSTTGPKDGYGYTF.

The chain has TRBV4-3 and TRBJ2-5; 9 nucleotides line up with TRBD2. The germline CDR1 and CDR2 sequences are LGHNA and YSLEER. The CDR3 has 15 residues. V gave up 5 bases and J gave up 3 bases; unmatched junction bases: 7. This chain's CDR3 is CASSNGLAIEETQYF. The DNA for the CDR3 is TGCGCCAGCAGCAATGGACTAGCGATAGAAGAGACCCAGTACTTC.

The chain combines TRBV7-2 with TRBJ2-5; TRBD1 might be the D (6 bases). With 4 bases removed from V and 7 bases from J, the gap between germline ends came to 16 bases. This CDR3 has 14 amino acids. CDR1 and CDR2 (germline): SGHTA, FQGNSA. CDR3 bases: TGTGCCAGCAGCTGGGGACACTCGGCGCCGACCCAGTACTTC. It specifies CASSWGHSAPTQYF.

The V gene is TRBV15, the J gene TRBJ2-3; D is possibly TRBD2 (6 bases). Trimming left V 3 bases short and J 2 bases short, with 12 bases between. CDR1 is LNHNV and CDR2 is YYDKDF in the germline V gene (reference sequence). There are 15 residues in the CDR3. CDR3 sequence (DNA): TGTGCCACCAGCAGGATGAGGGAGGTCACAGATACGCAGTATTTT. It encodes CATSRMREVTDTQYF.

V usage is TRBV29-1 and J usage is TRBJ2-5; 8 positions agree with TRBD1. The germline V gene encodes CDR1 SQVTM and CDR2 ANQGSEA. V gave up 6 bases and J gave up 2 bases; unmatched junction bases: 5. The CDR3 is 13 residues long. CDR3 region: CSVDNRGQETQYF. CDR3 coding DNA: TGCAGCGTGGACAACAGGGGGCAAGAGACCCAGTACTTC.

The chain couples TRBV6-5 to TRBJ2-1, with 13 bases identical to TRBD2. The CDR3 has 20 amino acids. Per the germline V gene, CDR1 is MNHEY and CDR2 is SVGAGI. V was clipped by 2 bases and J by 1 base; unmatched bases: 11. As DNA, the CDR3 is TGTGCCAGCAGTTACCCCACTAGCGGGGGGGATTTCAGGTCCTACAATGAGCAGTTCTTC. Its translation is CASSYPTSGGDFRSYNEQFF.

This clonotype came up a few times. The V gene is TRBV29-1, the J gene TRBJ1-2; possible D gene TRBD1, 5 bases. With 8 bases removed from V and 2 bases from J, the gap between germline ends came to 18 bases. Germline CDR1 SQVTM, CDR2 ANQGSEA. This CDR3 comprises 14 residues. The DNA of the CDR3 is TGCAGCACTCGGGGCGAGGTCCGGAACTATGGCTACACCTTC. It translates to CSTRGEVRNYGYTF.

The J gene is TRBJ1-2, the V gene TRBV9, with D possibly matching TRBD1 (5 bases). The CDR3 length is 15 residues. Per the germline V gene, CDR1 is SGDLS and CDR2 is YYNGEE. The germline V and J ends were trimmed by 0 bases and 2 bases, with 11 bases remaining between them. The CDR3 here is CASSVGATDNYGYTF. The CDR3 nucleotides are TGTGCCAGCAGCGTAGGCGCGACAGACAACTATGGCTACACCTTC.

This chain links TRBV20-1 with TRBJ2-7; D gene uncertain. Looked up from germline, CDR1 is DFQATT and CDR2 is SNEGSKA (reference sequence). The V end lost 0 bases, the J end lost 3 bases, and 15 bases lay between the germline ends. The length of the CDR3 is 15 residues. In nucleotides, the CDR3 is TGCAGTGCTAGAGATCTGGAAGGGAATGGCTACGAGCAGTACTTC. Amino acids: CSARDLEGNGYEQYF.

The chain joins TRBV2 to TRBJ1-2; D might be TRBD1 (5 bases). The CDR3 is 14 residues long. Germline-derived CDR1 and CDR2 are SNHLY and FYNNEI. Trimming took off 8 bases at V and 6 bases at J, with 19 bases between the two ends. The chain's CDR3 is CASGATFGDDGYTF. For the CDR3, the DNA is TGTGCCAGCGGGGCGACATTTGGGGACGATGGCTACACCTTC.

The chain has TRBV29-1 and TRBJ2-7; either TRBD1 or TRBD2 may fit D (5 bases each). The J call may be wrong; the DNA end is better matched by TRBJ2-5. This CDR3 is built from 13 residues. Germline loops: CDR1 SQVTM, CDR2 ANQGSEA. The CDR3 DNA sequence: TGCAGCGTTGAGCCAGAATGGGGGGAGACCCAGTACTTC. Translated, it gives CSVEPEWGETQYF.

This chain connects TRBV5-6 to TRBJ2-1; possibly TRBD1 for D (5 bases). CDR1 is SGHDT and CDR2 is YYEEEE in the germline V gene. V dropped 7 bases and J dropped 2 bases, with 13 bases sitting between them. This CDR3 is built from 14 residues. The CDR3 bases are TGTGCCAGCCAGGTTCAGGGCCCCTACAATGAGCAGTTCTTC. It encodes CASQVQGPYNEQFF.

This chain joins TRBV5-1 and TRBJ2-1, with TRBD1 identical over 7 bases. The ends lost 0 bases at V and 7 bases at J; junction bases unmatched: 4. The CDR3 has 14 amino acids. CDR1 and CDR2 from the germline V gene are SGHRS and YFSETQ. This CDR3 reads CASSLGDSQNEQFF. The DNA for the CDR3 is TGCGCCAGCAGCTTGGGGGACAGTCAAAATGAGCAGTTCTTC.

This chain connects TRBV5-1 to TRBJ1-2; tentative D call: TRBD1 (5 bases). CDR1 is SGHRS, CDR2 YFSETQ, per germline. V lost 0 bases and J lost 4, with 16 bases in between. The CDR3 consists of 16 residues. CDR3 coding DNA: TGCGCCAGCAGCTTGGAAGGGGCAGGGAGAGGCTATGGCTACACCTTC. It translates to CASSLEGAGRGYGYTF.

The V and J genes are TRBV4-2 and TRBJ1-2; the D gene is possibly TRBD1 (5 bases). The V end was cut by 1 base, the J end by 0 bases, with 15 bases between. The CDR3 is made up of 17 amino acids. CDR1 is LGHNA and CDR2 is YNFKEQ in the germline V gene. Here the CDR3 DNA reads TGTGCCAGCAGCCAAGCGCCGGGGACCCCAGCTAACTATGGCTACACCTTC. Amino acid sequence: CASSQAPGTPANYGYTF.

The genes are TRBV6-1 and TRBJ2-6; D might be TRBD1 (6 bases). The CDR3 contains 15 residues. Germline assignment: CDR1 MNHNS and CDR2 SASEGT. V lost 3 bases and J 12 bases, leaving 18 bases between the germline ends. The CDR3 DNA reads TGTGCCAGCAGTGATCAGGGGCCCGCCCAAACCGTCCTGACTTTC. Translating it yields CASSDQGPAQTVLTF.

The CDR3 region is CASSSGPQMQPQHF. CDR3 in DNA: TGTGCCAGCAGTTCCGGGCCACAGATGCAGCCCCAGCATTTT. This sequence joins TRBV13 and TRBJ1-5; D is uncertain. Trimming removed 6 bases at V and 7 bases at J, with 16 bases between. Per germline, CDR1 PRHDT and CDR2 FYEKMQ (reference sequence). The CDR3 covers 14 residues.

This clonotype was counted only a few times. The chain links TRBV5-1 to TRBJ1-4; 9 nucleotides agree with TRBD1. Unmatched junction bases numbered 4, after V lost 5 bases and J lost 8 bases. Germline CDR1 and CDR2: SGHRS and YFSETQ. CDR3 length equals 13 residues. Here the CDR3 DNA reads TGCGCCAGCAGGGGACAGGGAAAGGAAAAACTGTTTTTT. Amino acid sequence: CASRGQGKEKLFF.

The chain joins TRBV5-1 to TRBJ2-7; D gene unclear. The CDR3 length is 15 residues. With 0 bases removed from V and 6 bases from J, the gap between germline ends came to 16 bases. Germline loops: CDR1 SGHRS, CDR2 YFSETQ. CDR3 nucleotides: TGCGCCAGCAGCTTGGAATCCGAACTGGGAACCGAGCAGTACTTC. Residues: CASSLESELGTEQYF.